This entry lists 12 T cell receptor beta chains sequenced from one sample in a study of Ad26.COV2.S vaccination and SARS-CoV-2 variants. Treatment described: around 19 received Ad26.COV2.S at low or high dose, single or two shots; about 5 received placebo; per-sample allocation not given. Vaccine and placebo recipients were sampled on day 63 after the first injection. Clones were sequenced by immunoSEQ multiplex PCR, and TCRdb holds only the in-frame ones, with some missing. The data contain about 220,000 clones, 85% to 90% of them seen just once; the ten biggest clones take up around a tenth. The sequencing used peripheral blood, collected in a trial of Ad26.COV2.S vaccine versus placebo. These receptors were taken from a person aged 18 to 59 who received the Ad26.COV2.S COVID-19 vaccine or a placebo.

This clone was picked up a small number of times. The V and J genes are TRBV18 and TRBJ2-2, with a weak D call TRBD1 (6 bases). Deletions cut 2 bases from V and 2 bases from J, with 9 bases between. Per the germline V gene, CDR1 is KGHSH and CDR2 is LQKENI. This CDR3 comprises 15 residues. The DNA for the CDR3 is TGTGCCAGCTCACCAAACAGGGCAAACACCGGGGAGCTGTTTTTT. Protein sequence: CASSPNRANTGELFF.

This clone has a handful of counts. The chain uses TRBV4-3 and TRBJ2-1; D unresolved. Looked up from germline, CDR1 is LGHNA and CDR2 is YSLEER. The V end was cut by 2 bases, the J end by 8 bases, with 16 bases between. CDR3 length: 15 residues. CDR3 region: CASSQYDGRQDEQFF. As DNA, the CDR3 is TGCGCCAGCAGCCAATATGATGGACGGCAGGATGAGCAGTTCTTC.

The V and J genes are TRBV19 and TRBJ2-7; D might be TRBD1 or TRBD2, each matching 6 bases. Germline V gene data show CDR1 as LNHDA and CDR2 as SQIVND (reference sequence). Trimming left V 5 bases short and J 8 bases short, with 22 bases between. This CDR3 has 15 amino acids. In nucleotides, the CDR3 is TGTGCCAGTAGTGTCCGGGACGGGGGCGCTTGGAAGCAGTACTTC. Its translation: CASSVRDGGAWKQYF.

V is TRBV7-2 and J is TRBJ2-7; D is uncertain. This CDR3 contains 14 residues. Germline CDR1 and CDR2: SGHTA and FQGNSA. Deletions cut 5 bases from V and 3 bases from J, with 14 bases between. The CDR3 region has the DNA TGTGCCAGCAGCGCCTATCAAAAGGTCTACGAGCAGTACTTC. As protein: CASSAYQKVYEQYF. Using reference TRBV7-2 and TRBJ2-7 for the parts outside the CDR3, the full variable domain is GAGVSQSPSNKVTEKGKDVELRCDPISGHTALYWYRQSLGQGLEFLIYFQGNSAPDKSGLPSDRFSAERTGGSVSTLTIQRTQQEDSAVYLCASSAYQKVYEQYFGPGTRLTVT.

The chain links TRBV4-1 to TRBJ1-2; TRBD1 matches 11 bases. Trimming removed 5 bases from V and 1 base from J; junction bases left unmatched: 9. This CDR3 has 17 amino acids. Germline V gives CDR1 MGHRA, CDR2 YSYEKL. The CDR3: CASSSRTGGRSNYGYTF. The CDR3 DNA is TGCGCCAGCAGCTCTCGGACAGGGGGCCGAAGTAACTATGGCTACACCTTC.

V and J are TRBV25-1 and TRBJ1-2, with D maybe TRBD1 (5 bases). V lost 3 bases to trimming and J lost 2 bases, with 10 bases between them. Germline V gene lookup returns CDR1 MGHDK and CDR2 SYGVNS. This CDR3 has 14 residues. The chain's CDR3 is CASSDPGQNYGYTF. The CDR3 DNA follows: TGTGCCAGCAGTGATCCGGGGCAGAACTATGGCTACACCTTC.

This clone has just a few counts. The CDR3 loop reads CASSQADRDNFYGYTF. DNA of the CDR3: TGCGCCAGCAGCCAAGCGGACAGGGACAACTTCTATGGCTACACCTTC. The chain combines TRBV4-1 with TRBJ1-2, with TRBD1 matching over 8 bases. The trim removed 1 base at V and 4 bases at J, leaving 8 bases unmatched. The CDR3 covers 16 residues. Germline V lookup: CDR1 MGHRA, CDR2 YSYEKL.

CDR3 nucleotide sequence: TGTGCCTGGAGTCCGTACACCGGGACAGGGCGGAACACTGAAGCTTTCTTT. Its translation: CAWSPYTGTGRNTEAFF. This chain uses TRBV30 with TRBJ1-1, with 9 nucleotides matching TRBD1. Germline CDR1 reads GTSNPN; CDR2 reads SVGIG (reference sequence). CDR3 length: 17 amino acids. Trimming took 2 bases from V and 1 from J; bases not matched to a gene: 11.

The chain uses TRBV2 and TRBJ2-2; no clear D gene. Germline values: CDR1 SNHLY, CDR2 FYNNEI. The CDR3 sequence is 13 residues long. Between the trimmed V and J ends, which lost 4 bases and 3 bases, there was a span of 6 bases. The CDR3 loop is CASSAVDTGELFF. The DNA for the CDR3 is TGTGCCAGCAGTGCGGTCGACACCGGGGAGCTGTTTTTT.

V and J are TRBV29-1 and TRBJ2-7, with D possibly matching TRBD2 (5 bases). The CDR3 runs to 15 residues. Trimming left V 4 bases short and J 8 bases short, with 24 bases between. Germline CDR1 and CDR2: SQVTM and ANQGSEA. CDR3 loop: CSVAAGIVTTDKQYF. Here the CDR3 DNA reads TGCAGCGTTGCGGCGGGTATAGTCACCACTGACAAGCAGTACTTC.

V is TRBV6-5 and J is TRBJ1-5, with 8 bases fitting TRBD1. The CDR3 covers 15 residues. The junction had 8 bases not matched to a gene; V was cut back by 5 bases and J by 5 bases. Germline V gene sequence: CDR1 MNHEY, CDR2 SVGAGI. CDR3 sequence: CASSKDRERYQPQHF. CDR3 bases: TGTGCCAGCAGTAAGGACAGGGAAAGGTATCAGCCCCAGCATTTT.

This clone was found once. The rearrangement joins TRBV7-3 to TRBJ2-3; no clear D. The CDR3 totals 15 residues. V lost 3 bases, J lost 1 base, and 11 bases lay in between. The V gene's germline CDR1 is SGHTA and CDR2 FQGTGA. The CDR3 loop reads CASSFKTGRTDTQYF. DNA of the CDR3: TGTGCCAGCAGCTTTAAGACGGGTCGCACAGATACGCAGTATTTT. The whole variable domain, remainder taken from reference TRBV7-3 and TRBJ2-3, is GAGVSQTPSNKVTEKGKYVELRCDPISGHTALYWYRQSLGQGPEFLIYFQGTGAADDSGLPNDRFFAVRPEGSVSTLKIQRTERGDSAVYLCASSFKTGRTDTQYFGPGTRLTVL.